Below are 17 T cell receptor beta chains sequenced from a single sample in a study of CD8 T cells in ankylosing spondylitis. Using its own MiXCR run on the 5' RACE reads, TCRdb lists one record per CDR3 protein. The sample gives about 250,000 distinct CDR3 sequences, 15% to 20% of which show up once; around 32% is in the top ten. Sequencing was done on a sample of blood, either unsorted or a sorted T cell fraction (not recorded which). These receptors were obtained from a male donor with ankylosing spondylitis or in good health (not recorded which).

CDR3 sequence: CSARDLAISYEQYF. The CDR3, as DNA: TGCAGTGCTAGAGATCTAGCGATATCCTACGAGCAGTACTTC. This rearrangement joins TRBV20-1 to TRBJ2-7, with a tentative D call TRBD2 (6 bases). Per germline, CDR1 DFQATT and CDR2 SNEGSKA (reference sequence). This CDR3 spans 14 amino acids. V lost 0 bases and J 1 base, leaving 10 bases between the germline ends.

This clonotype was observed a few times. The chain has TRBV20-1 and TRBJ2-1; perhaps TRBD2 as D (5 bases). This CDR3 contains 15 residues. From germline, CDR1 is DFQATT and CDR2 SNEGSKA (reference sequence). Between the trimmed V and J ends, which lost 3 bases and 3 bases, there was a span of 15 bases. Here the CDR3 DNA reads TGCAGTGCTAGTGTCCTAGCCGACGACTACAATGAGCAGTTCTTC. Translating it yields CSASVLADDYNEQFF.

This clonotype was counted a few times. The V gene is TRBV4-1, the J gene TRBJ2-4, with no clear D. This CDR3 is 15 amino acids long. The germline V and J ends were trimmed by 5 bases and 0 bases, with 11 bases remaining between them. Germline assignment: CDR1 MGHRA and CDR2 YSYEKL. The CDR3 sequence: CASSSRTEAKNIQYF. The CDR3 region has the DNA TGCGCCAGCAGCTCACGGACCGAAGCCAAAAACATTCAGTACTTC.

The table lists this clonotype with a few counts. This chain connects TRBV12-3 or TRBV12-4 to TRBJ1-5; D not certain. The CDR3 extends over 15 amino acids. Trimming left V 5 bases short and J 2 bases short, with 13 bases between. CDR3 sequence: CASSPNGLGNQPQHF. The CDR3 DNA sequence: TGTGCCAGCAGTCCTAATGGATTGGGCAATCAGCCCCAGCATTTT.

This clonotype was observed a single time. The CDR3 is CASSDPWASGSTDTQYF. CDR3 sequence (DNA): TGTGCCAGCAGCGACCCGTGGGCTAGCGGGAGCACAGATACGCAGTATTTT. The rearrangement links TRBV12-3 or TRBV12-4 to TRBJ2-3, with TRBD2 matching 8 bases. The CDR3 covers 17 residues. The V gene end was trimmed by 6 bases and the J gene end by 0 bases; junction bases not matched to a gene: 11.

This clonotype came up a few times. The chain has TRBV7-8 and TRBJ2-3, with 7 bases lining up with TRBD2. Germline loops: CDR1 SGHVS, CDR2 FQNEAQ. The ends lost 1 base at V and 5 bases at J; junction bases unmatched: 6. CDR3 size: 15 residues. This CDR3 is CASSLGAGAVDTQYF. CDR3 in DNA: TGTGCCAGCAGCTTAGGGGCGGGAGCGGTAGATACGCAGTATTTT.

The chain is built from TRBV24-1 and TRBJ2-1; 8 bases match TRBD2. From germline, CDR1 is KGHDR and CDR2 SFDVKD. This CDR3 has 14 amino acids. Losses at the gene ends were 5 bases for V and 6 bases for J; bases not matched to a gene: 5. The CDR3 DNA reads TGTGCCACCAGTGTCAGCGGGAGTCGCAATGAGCAGTTCTTC. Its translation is CATSVSGSRNEQFF.

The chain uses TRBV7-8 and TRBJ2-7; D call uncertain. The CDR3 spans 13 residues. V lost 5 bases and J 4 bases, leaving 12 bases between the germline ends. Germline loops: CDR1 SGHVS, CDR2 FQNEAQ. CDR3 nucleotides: TGTGCCAGCAGCGGGCTAGTCCTATACGAGCAGTACTTC. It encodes CASSGLVLYEQYF.

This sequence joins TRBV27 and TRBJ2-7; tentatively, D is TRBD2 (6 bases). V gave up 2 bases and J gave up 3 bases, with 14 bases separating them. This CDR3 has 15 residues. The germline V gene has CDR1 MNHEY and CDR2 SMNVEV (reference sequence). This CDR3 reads CASSLGDLTYYEQYF. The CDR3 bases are TGTGCCAGCAGTTTAGGGGACTTGACGTACTACGAGCAGTACTTC.

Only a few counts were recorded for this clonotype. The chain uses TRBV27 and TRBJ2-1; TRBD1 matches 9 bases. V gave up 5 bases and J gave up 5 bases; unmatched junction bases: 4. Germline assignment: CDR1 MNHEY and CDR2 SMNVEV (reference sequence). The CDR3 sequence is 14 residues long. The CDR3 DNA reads TGTGCCAGCAGTCCTCGGACAGGGGACAATGAGCAGTTCTTC. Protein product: CASSPRTGDNEQFF.

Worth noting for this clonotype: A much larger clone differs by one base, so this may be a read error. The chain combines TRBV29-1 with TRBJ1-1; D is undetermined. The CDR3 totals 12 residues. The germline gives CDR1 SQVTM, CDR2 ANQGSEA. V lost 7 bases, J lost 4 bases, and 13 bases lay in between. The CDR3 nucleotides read TGCAGCGGGCTTGCGGGTAGCACTGAAGCTTTCTTT. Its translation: CSGLAGSTEAFF. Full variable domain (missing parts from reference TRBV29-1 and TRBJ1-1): SAVISQKPSRDICQRGTSLTIQCQVDSQVTMMFWYRQQPGQSLTLIATANQGSEATYESGFVIDKFPISRPNLTFSTLTVSNMSPEDSSIYLCSGLAGSTEAFFGQGTRLTVV.

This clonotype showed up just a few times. The CDR3 DNA follows: TGTGCCATCAGTGAGTCTCGGGAGCGGGCGACCACAGATACGCAGTATTTT. Translation gives CAISESRERATTDTQYF. This sequence joins TRBV10-3 and TRBJ2-3, with a weak D call TRBD2 (6 bases). Germline assignment: CDR1 ENHRY and CDR2 SYGVKD. The CDR3 has 17 amino acids. Trimming took 0 bases from V and 2 from J, leaving 15 bases between them.

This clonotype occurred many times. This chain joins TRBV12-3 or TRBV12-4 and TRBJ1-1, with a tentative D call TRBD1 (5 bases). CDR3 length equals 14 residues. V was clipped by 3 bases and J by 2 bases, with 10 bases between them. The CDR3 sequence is CASSFGTANTEAFF. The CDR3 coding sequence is TGTGCCAGCAGTTTCGGGACGGCAAACACTGAAGCTTTCTTT.

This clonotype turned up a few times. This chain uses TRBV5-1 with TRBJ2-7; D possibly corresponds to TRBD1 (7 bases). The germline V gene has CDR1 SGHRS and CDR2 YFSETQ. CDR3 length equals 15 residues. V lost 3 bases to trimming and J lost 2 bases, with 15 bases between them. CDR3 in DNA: TGCGCCAGCAGCTGGGGGGACAGTCTTACCTACGAGCAGTACTTC. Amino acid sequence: CASSWGDSLTYEQYF.

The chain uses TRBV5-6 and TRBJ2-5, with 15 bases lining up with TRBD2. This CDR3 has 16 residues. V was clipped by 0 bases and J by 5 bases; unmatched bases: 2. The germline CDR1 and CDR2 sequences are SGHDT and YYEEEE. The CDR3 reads CASSLEGTSGRETQYF. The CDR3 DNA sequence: TGTGCCAGCAGCTTGGAGGGGACTAGCGGGAGGGAGACCCAGTACTTC.

The CDR3 DNA reads as TGCGCCAGCAGCCAAGATCGGACCGCAGACACTGAAGCTTTCTTT. Residues: CASSQDRTADTEAFF. The genes are TRBV4-3 and TRBJ1-1; no reliable D call. The CDR3 is made up of 15 amino acids. The germline CDR1 and CDR2 sequences are LGHNA and YSLEER. The V gene lost 0 bases and the J gene lost 3 bases, with 11 bases spanning the gap.

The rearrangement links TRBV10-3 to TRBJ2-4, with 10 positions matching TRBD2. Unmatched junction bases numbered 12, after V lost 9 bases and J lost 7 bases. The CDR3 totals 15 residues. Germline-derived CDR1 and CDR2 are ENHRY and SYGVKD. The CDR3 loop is CAISPGLASDNIQYF. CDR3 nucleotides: TGTGCCATTTCCCCGGGACTAGCGTCGGATAACATTCAGTACTTC.